The 8 T cell receptor beta chains presented below share a single source sample, sequenced in a study of blood T cells in healthy people across ages. Primed by a sample-barcoded 5' primer and a J-beta primer mix, a second PCR proceeded for about 6 to 12 cycles. TCRdb reanalysed the 5' RACE reads using MiXCR and keeps one entry per CDR3 protein. The data contain 600,000 to 650,000 distinct CDR3 sequences, under 70% of them seen just once; the ten biggest clones take up 35% to 40%. Material for sequencing was blood. The source of these receptors is a man aged 60 to 69 in good health.

This clonotype has just a few counts. The chain links TRBV29-1 to TRBJ2-1, with 10 bases aligning to TRBD1. Germline values: CDR1 SQVTM, CDR2 ANQGSEA. The CDR3 sequence is 14 residues long. Unmatched junction bases numbered 4, after V lost 4 bases and J lost 4 bases. The CDR3 loop reads CSVGQGARYNEQFF. As DNA, the CDR3 is TGCAGCGTTGGACAGGGGGCGCGGTACAATGAGCAGTTCTTC.

The chain recombines TRBV20-1 with TRBJ2-1, with a tentative D call TRBD1 (6 bases). With 0 bases removed from V and 13 bases from J, the gap between germline ends came to 19 bases. The CDR3 contains 14 residues. Germline V lookup: CDR1 DFQATT, CDR2 SNEGSKA (reference sequence). The CDR3 nucleotides read TGCAGTGCTAGAGATCAACAGGGCGTAGAGACCCAGTTCTTC. Encoded protein: CSARDQQGVETQFF.

The rearrangement uses TRBV6-5 and TRBJ1-4; D gene unclear. V was clipped by 2 bases and J by 0 bases, with 13 bases between them. Germline CDR1 and CDR2: MNHEY and SVGAGI. The CDR3 has 17 amino acids. For the CDR3, the DNA is TGTGCCAGCAGTTACCTCGCCGGGAGGACAACTAATGAAAAACTGTTTTTT. This encodes CASSYLAGRTTNEKLFF.

Only a few counts were recorded for this clonotype. The chain couples TRBV29-1 to TRBJ1-2; unclear D gene. The V gene lost 0 bases and the J gene lost 8 bases, with 4 bases spanning the gap. This CDR3 has 10 residues. Per germline, CDR1 SQVTM and CDR2 ANQGSEA. This chain's CDR3 is CSVEENGYTF. The CDR3 coding sequence is TGCAGCGTTGAAGAGAACGGCTACACCTTC.

The chain has TRBV2 and TRBJ1-2, with 8 nucleotides matching TRBD1. After removal of 6 bases from V and 2 bases from J, the junction contained 5 bases not matched to a gene. Germline V gene lookup returns CDR1 SNHLY and CDR2 FYNNEI. CDR3 length: 14 amino acids. Here the CDR3 reads CASRAQGGNYGYTF. CDR3 in DNA: TGTGCCAGCAGAGCACAGGGGGGAAACTATGGCTACACCTTC.

This clonotype was observed a few times. This chain uses TRBV12-3 or TRBV12-4 with TRBJ2-1, with 12 bases that match TRBD1. The ends lost 7 bases at V and 7 bases at J; junction bases unmatched: 14. The CDR3 is made up of 17 amino acids. As DNA, the CDR3 is TGTGCCAGCACCCCAATAGTGGGGACAGGGGGCACGAATGAGCAGTTCTTC. This gives the protein CASTPIVGTGGTNEQFF.

This sequence joins TRBV20-1 and TRBJ1-2; D ambiguous. Trimming shortened V by 0 bases and J by 8 bases, and 13 bases separated the two germline ends. The germline V gene encodes CDR1 DFQATT and CDR2 SNEGSKA (reference sequence). This CDR3 is built from 13 residues. CDR3 coding DNA: TGCAGTGCTAGAGATAGGCGGACGGGAGGCTACACCTTC. As protein: CSARDRRTGGYTF.

V gene TRBV7-9 combines with J gene TRBJ1-5; 7 bases fit TRBD1. The CDR3 spans 15 residues. CDR1 and CDR2 (germline): SEHNR, FQNEAQ (reference sequence). The trim removed 1 base at V and 6 bases at J, leaving 6 bases unmatched. The CDR3 loop is CASSLGGNRGQPQHF. CDR3 bases: TGTGCCAGCAGCTTAGGGGGAAACAGGGGTCAGCCCCAGCATTTT.